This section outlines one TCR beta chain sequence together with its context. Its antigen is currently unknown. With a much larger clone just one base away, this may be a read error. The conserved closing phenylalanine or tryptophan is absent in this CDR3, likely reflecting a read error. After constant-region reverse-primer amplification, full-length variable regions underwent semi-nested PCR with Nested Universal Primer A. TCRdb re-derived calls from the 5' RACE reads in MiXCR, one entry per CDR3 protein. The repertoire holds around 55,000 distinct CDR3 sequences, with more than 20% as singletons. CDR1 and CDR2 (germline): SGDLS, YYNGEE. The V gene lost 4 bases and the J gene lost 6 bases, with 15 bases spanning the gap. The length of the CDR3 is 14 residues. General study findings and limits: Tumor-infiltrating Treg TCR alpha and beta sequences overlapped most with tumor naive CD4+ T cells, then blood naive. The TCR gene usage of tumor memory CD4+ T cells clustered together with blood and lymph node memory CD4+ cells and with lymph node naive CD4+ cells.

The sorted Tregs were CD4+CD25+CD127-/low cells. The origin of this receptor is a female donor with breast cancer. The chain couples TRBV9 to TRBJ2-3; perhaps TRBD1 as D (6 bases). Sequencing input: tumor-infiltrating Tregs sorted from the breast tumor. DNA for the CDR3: TGTGCCAGCAGCCACACCCAGGGGTGGGATACGCAGTATTCT. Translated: CASSHTQGWDTQYS.